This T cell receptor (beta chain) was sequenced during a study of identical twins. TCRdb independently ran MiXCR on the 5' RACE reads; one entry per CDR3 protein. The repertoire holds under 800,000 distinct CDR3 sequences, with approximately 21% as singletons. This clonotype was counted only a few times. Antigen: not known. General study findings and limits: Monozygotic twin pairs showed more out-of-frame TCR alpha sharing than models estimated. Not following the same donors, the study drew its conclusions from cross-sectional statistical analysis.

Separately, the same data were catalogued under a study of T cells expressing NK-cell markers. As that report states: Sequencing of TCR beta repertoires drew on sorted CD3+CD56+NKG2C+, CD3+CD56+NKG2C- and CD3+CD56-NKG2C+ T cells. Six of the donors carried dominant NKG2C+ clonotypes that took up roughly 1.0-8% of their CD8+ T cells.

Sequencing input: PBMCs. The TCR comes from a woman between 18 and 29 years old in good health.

CDR3 bases: TGTGCCACCAGCAGAGGTAAAGGAGATGAAGCTTTCTTT. Translation gives CATSRGKGDEAFF. This chain links TRBV15 with TRBJ1-1; no reliable D call. Germline CDR1 is LNHNV and CDR2 is YYDKDF (reference sequence). This CDR3 contains 13 residues. Deletions cut 1 base from V and 7 bases from J, with 10 bases between.